The entry that follows covers one TCR beta chain sequence. As yet, its antigen is unknown. These data are taken from a study of cytomegalovirus exposure and HLA in healthy donors. Study overall: There were some 410 genotyped donors. Of these, 75% to 85% fell in the genetic ancestry cluster associated with self-reported Caucasian donors.

The study, taken as a whole, reports: A link between a missense DCLRE1C variant and TCR beta V- and J-gene trimming emerged from a later analysis.

CDR1 is LGHNA, CDR2 YNFKEQ, per germline. Trimming shortened V by 3 bases and J by 2 bases, and 14 bases separated the two germline ends. CDR3 length equals 16 residues. There were likely unrecorded immune exposures, though donors were nominally healthy when sampled. The PCR used 60 Vbeta and 13 Jbeta primers. Sequencing used immunoSEQ multiplex PCR; TCRdb keeps in-frame clones, though not all of them. The table includes about 140,000 clones, around 80% detected once. Input material: PBMCs. This TCR came from a woman between 35 and 50 years old in good health and CMV-seronegative. This rearrangement joins TRBV4-2 to TRBJ2-1; no reliable D call. CDR3 sequence: CASSQSLSSTYNEQFF. The CDR3 DNA reads as TGTGCCAGCAGCCAGTCTCTGTCTAGTACCTACAATGAGCAGTTCTTC.